This TCR beta chain was sequenced in a study of cytomegalovirus exposure and HLA in healthy donors. Study-wide results and limits: In vitro assays verified that three CMV-associated chains recognized CMV antigens specifically.

Generated by immunoSEQ multiplex PCR, the TCRdb table keeps only in-frame clones and is missing some. This sample has around 150,000 clones, with roughly 90% found just once. Per germline, CDR1 SGHDT and CDR2 YYEEEE. Trimming removed 5 bases from V and 3 bases from J, with 20 bases in between. CDR3 length: 17 amino acids. Concerning this clone itself: What it binds is not known.

V and J are TRBV5-6 and TRBJ1-4, with a tentative D call TRBD1 (5 bases). This receptor was identified in a young man in good health and CMV-seronegative. The sample consisted of PBMCs. Written as DNA, the CDR3 is TGTGCCAGCAGTAGAAGACCCGGTGAGACAGCTAATGAAAAACTGTTTTTT. This encodes CASSRRPGETANEKLFF.